Sequencing of this T cell receptor (beta chain) was carried out in a study of identical twins. This clonotype was picked up a small number of times. Its target is unknown. Carrying unique molecular identifiers, the cDNA also gained a universal primer site through template switching. Each CDR3 protein gets one entry after TCRdb re-called the 5' RACE reads with MiXCR. There are roughly 470,000 distinct CDR3 sequences in the sample; approximately 14% occur only once, and more than 0.8% lies in the top ten. Broader study findings: A lower insertion count was a feature of abundant cord blood beta clonotypes, with no such feature in memory repertoires. Low generation-probability sequences were in excess among twin-shared out-of-frame alpha sequences.

This CDR3 contains 13 residues. Germline V lookup: CDR1 WNHNN, CDR2 SYGVQD (reference sequence). Germline trimming cut 8 bases from V and 4 bases from J; bases unmatched to any gene: 0. The same data also contributed to another study, on yellow fever vaccine responses in identical twins. This second study says: On the reported evidence, twins' vaccine T cell responses seemed partly convergent and partly personalized.

This clonotype originated in a woman younger than 30 in good health. The chain carries TRBV10-1 and TRBJ2-3; TRBD2 aligns across 13 bases. The sample consisted of CD4+ T cells sorted from blood. CDR3: CASGLAGADTQYF. CDR3 in DNA: TGCGCCAGCGGACTAGCGGGAGCAGATACGCAGTATTTT.